Each of the 12 T cell receptor beta chains below was sequenced from the same sample in a study of OX40 agonist ivuxolimab in advanced cancers. The assay was immunoSEQ multiplex PCR, and TCRdb's table has in-frame clones only and misses some. The sample has approximately 25,000 clones, approximately 80% seen once; the top ten hold more than 15%. Sequenced material: CD4+ or CD8+ T cells sorted from blood, taken in a trial of the OX40 agonist ivuxolimab. The receptor set was obtained from an adult with an advanced solid tumor such as melanoma, head and neck, liver or kidney cancer.

This rearrangement joins TRBV6-5 to TRBJ1-4, with 9 nucleotides matching TRBD1. V dropped 5 bases and J dropped 10; count of bases not matched to a gene: 8. The CDR3 length is 14 residues. The germline CDR1 and CDR2 sequences are MNHEY and SVGAGI. CDR3 coding DNA: TGTGCCAGCAGTCTTGGACAGGGGCAAGGAAAACTGTTTTTT. Amino acid sequence: CASSLGQGQGKLFF.

There are a few counts of this clone. This rearrangement joins TRBV7-9 to TRBJ2-7; 10 positions agree with TRBD2. Germline values: CDR1 SEHNR, CDR2 FQNEAQ (reference sequence). The CDR3 runs 16 residues. Germline trimming cut 1 base from V and 6 bases from J; bases unmatched to any gene: 9. CDR3: CASSLGPSGRVSEQYF. As DNA, the CDR3 is TGTGCCAGCAGCTTAGGTCCTAGCGGGAGAGTGAGCGAGCAGTACTTC. The variable domain in full, with the rest retrieved from reference TRBV7-9 and TRBJ2-7, is DTGVSQNPRHKITKRGQNVTFRCDPISEHNRLYWYRQTLGQGPEFLTYFQNEAQLEKSRLLSDRFSAERPKGSFSTLEIQRTEQGDSAMYLCASSLGPSGRVSEQYFGPGTRLTVT.

The gene calls are TRBV2 and TRBJ2-7; 7 bases are a match to TRBD1. This CDR3 contains 13 residues. The V and J ends lost 6 bases and 5 bases, in that order; junction bases with no gene match: 7. Germline lookup yields CDR1 SNHLY and CDR2 FYNNEI. The CDR3 DNA follows: TGTGCCAGCAGCGAACAGGGGTTTAACGAGCAGTACTTC. It is translated as CASSEQGFNEQYF.

This chain joins TRBV5-1 and TRBJ2-5; possibly TRBD1 for D (6 bases). Matching the DNA end better, TRBJ2-7 makes the J call doubtful. CDR1 and CDR2 from the germline V gene are SGHRS and YFSETQ. The length of the CDR3 is 14 residues. The CDR3 DNA is TGCGCCAGCAGCCCCCGGACAGAAATCTACGAGCAGTACTTC. Translation gives CASSPRTEIYEQYF.

This sequence joins TRBV29-1 and TRBJ1-1; D might be TRBD1 (5 bases). Trimming took off 5 bases at V and 1 base at J, with 14 bases between the two ends. The V gene's germline CDR1 is SQVTM and CDR2 ANQGSEA. CDR3 length: 14 residues. Here the CDR3 reads CSVFLFRGNTEAFF. The CDR3 nucleotides are TGCAGCGTTTTTTTATTTAGGGGGAACACTGAAGCTTTCTTT.

V is TRBV7-2 and J is TRBJ2-2; no clear D. Trimming shortened V by 4 bases and J by 0 bases, and 6 bases separated the two germline ends. The CDR3 runs to 14 residues. Germline V gene lookup returns CDR1 SGHTA and CDR2 FQGNSA. CDR3 residues: CASSWQPNTGELFF. CDR3 DNA sequence: TGTGCCAGCAGCTGGCAACCGAACACCGGGGAGCTGTTTTTT.

The chain recombines TRBV14 with TRBJ2-1; either TRBD1 or TRBD2 may fit D (7 bases each). There are 17 residues in the CDR3. V gave up 3 bases and J gave up 0 bases, with 15 bases separating them. Looked up from germline, CDR1 is SGHDN and CDR2 is FVKESK. CDR3: CASSHFRGRASYNEQFF. The CDR3, as DNA: TGTGCCAGCAGCCATTTCAGGGGGAGGGCCTCCTACAATGAGCAGTTCTTC.

This clone was seen a handful of times. This chain links TRBV2 with TRBJ2-2; possibly TRBD1 for D (6 bases). Trimming took off 3 bases at V and 5 bases at J, with 13 bases between the two ends. CDR1 and CDR2 from the germline V gene are SNHLY and FYNNEI. The CDR3 consists of 15 residues. CDR3 sequence: CASSEARGDTGELFF. CDR3 DNA: TGTGCCAGCAGTGAGGCCAGGGGAGATACCGGGGAGCTGTTTTTT.

CDR3 DNA: TGCGCCAGCAGCCAATCGGGGGTCCCCACTGAAGCTTTCTTT. Its translation: CASSQSGVPTEAFF. V and J are TRBV5-1 and TRBJ1-1; TRBD1 is a possible D gene (5 bases). The CDR3 totals 14 residues. The germline V and J ends were trimmed by 4 bases and 4 bases, with 14 bases remaining between them. The germline gives CDR1 SGHRS, CDR2 YFSETQ.

The rearrangement joins TRBV28 to TRBJ2-7, with 10 bases fitting TRBD1. CDR1 is MDHEN and CDR2 is SYDVKM in the germline V gene. This CDR3 contains 15 residues. V was clipped by 7 bases and J by 0 bases; unmatched bases: 6. CDR3 loop: CASTVGQGVSYEQYF. The DNA for the CDR3 is TGTGCCAGCACCGTAGGACAGGGGGTCTCCTACGAGCAGTACTTC.

The gene calls are TRBV19 and TRBJ1-1; D is unresolved. Germline CDR1 reads LNHDA; CDR2 reads SQIVND (reference sequence). V lost 6 bases and J lost 3, with 23 bases in between. The CDR3 loop spans 17 amino acids. The chain's CDR3 is CASRLVGGFTRDTEAFF. The CDR3 DNA reads as TGTGCCAGTAGGCTCGTAGGTGGCTTCACCCGGGACACTGAAGCTTTCTTT. Using reference TRBV19 and TRBJ1-1 for the parts outside the CDR3, the full variable domain is DGGITQSPKYLFRKEGQNVTLSCEQNLNHDAMYWYRQDPGQGLRLIYYSQIVNDFQKGDIAEGYSVSREKKESFPLTVTSAQKNPTAFYLCASRLVGGFTRDTEAFFGQGTRLTVV.

This chain connects TRBV29-1 to TRBJ1-1; no firm D call. Trimming shortened V by 5 bases and J by 1 base, and 5 bases separated the two germline ends. The CDR3 sequence is 11 residues long. Germline assignment: CDR1 SQVTM and CDR2 ANQGSEA. CDR3 sequence: CSVTQNTEAFF. DNA of the CDR3: TGCAGCGTTACTCAGAACACTGAAGCTTTCTTT.